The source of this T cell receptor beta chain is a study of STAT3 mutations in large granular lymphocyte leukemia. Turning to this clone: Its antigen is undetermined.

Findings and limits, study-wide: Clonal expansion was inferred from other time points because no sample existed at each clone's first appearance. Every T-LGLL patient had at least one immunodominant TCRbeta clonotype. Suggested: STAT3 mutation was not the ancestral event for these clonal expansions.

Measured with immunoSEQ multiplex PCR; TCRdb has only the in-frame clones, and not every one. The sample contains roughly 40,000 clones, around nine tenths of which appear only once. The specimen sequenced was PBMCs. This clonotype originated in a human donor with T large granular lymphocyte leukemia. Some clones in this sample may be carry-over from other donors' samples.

CDR3 DNA sequence: TGTGCCAGCAGGGGACACGTACCTAACTATGGCTACACCTTC. Encoded protein: CASRGHVPNYGYTF. V and J are TRBV6-5 and TRBJ1-2; the D gene is possibly TRBD1 (6 bases). V gave up 6 bases and J gave up 0 bases, with 11 bases separating them. The CDR3 covers 14 residues. Germline values: CDR1 MNHEY, CDR2 SVGAGI.